This passage covers 25 T cell receptor beta chains from one sample sequenced in a study of T-cell reconstitution after alpha-beta-depleted transplantation in children. Preparation of the TCRbeta library was carried out with unique molecular identifiers. Each CDR3 protein gets one entry after TCRdb re-called the PCR reads with MiXCR. The repertoire holds 75,000 to 100,000 distinct CDR3 sequences, with 7% to 10% as singletons. Material: PBMCs from the stem cell graft donor, obtained from the stem cell graft. The receptors here all came from a human donor who donated a stem cell graft to a child with congenital amegakaryocytic thrombocytopenia.

This clonotype was counted at least ten times. The gene calls are TRBV28 and TRBJ2-5; tentatively, D is TRBD2 (6 bases). Trimming cost V 4 bases and J 3 bases, with 18 bases left between them. Germline CDR1 MDHEN, CDR2 SYDVKM. The CDR3 covers 16 residues. CDR3 loop: CASSSPGLWSKETQYF. The CDR3 nucleotides read TGTGCCAGCAGTTCTCCGGGACTCTGGTCGAAAGAGACCCAGTACTTC.

By share, this clonotype ranks as medium-sized. The chain employs TRBV5-1 and TRBJ1-2; D is uncertain. This CDR3 contains 14 residues. Trimming took 0 bases from V and 6 from J, leaving 12 bases between them. CDR1 is SGHRS and CDR2 is YFSETQ in the germline V gene. This CDR3 reads CASSLGSSMHGYTF. The CDR3 DNA reads as TGCGCCAGCAGCTTGGGATCAAGTATGCATGGCTACACCTTC.

The gene calls are TRBV9 and TRBJ2-3; possible D gene TRBD2, 5 bases. The germline CDR1 and CDR2 sequences are SGDLS and YYNGEE. V gave up 3 bases and J gave up 2 bases, with 13 bases separating them. The CDR3 loop spans 15 amino acids. For the CDR3, the DNA is TGTGCCAGCAGCGCCTCCGCTAGCCCCACAGATACGCAGTATTTT. It translates to CASSASASPTDTQYF.

This clonotype has more than one count but fewer than ten. The chain carries TRBV12-3 or TRBV12-4 and TRBJ1-5; D is ambiguous. V gave up 3 bases and J gave up 3 bases, with 18 bases separating them. The CDR3 loop spans 17 amino acids. The CDR3 DNA follows: TGTGCCAGCAGTTTCGAGACTTTTGGAGGGTTCAATCAGCCCCAGCATTTT. Its translation is CASSFETFGGFNQPQHF.

This clonotype was found many times. Sequence at one end of the junction differs from germline and may be a read error. The chain has TRBV28 and TRBJ1-6, with D uncertain. Germline values: CDR1 MDHEN, CDR2 SYDVKM. The CDR3 loop spans 14 amino acids. DNA of the CDR3: TGTGCCAGCAGTTCACCCCCGTCCTACACCGAACGCCTCTTT. It specifies CASSSPPSYTERLF. The full variable domain, with the rest looked up from reference TRBV28 and TRBJ1-6, is DVKVTQSSRYLVKRTGEKVFLECVQDMDHENMFWYRQDPGLGLRLIYFSYDVKMKEKGDIPEGYSVSREKKERFSLILESASTNQTSMYLCASSSPPSYTERLFGNGTRLTVT.

The table lists this clonotype with many counts. The chain recombines TRBV20-1 with TRBJ2-7; D is possibly TRBD2 (5 bases). Germline V gene data show CDR1 as DFQATT and CDR2 as SNEGSKA (reference sequence). Trimming left V 6 bases short and J 2 bases short, with 11 bases between. This CDR3 region has 12 residues. The CDR3 bases are TGCAGTGCCTGGGAGAACCCCTACGAGCAGTACTTC. Translation: CSAWENPYEQYF.

J is TRBJ2-2 and V is TRBV7-6; D ambiguous. The CDR3 runs to 12 residues. Trimming left V 5 bases short and J 5 bases short, with 6 bases between. The germline V gene encodes CDR1 SGHVS and CDR2 FNYEAQ. The CDR3 protein is CASSLQTGELFF. CDR3 nucleotide sequence: TGTGCCAGCAGCCTCCAAACCGGGGAGCTGTTTTTT.

Many counts were recorded for this clonotype. V is TRBV20-1 and J is TRBJ1-1; the match to TRBD1 covers 7 bases. The ends lost 1 base at V and 10 bases at J; junction bases unmatched: 0. CDR1 and CDR2 from the germline V gene are DFQATT and SNEGSKA (reference sequence). This CDR3 contains 10 residues. The CDR3 sequence: CSARAGGAFF. The CDR3 coding sequence is TGCAGTGCTAGAGCAGGGGGAGCTTTCTTT.

Many counts were recorded for this clonotype. The chain joins TRBV4-3 to TRBJ1-4, with D perhaps TRBD1 (6 bases). Germline-derived CDR1 and CDR2 are LGHNA and YSLEER. The CDR3 length is 16 residues. V was cut by 0 bases and J by 2 bases, with 10 bases left in between. CDR3 DNA sequence: TGCGCCAGCAGCCAAGATCGAAGGGGGACTAATGAAAAACTGTTTTTT. The encoded protein is CASSQDRRGTNEKLFF.

The table lists this clonotype with many counts. The chain recombines TRBV29-1 with TRBJ2-1; D perhaps matches TRBD2 (7 bases). The germline V gene encodes CDR1 SQVTM and CDR2 ANQGSEA. The CDR3 sequence is 13 residues long. The V end was cut by 4 bases, the J end by 8 bases, with 15 bases between. This chain's CDR3 is CSVGGGGGDEQFF. CDR3 DNA sequence: TGCAGCGTTGGTGGCGGAGGGGGGGATGAGCAGTTCTTC.

This clonotype showed up many times. The chain recombines TRBV5-1 with TRBJ2-1; 8 bases align to TRBD1. The J segment lost 7 bases and the V segment lost 0 bases, leaving 9 bases of the junction unmatched. CDR3 length: 16 amino acids. CDR1 is SGHRS and CDR2 is YFSETQ in the germline V gene. CDR3 sequence reads: CASSLVVTGDPNEQFF. The CDR3 nucleotides read TGCGCCAGCAGCTTGGTTGTGACAGGGGACCCAAATGAGCAGTTCTTC.

Ten or more counts support this clonotype. This chain connects TRBV20-1 to TRBJ1-3; the D is unclear. The CDR3 has 14 amino acids. Germline V gene lookup returns CDR1 DFQATT and CDR2 SNEGSKA (reference sequence). V was clipped by 5 bases and J by 4 bases, with 15 bases between them. This CDR3 reads CSARTEFAGNTIYF. CDR3 DNA: TGCAGTGCTCGGACGGAGTTCGCAGGAAACACCATATATTTT.

This clonotype was picked up many times. The chain uses TRBV7-9 and TRBJ1-1; D call uncertain. Trimming took 5 bases from V and 0 from J, leaving 16 bases between them. Germline V gives CDR1 SEHNR, CDR2 FQNEAQ (reference sequence). The CDR3 runs to 16 residues. CDR3 DNA sequence: TGTGCCAGCAGCCCCCGACGAGGACTCCTGAACACTGAAGCTTTCTTT. This sequence encodes CASSPRRGLLNTEAFF.

This clonotype has at least ten counts. The genes are TRBV7-9 and TRBJ1-1; D is unclear. Between the trimmed V and J ends, which lost 5 bases and 1 base, there was a span of 17 bases. This CDR3 comprises 16 residues. The germline gives CDR1 SEHNR, CDR2 FQNEAQ (reference sequence). The CDR3 sequence is CASSQIDLTKNTEAFF. CDR3 coding DNA: TGTGCCAGCAGCCAGATAGATCTTACAAAGAACACTGAAGCTTTCTTT.

This clonotype was seen at least ten times. This sequence joins TRBV19 and TRBJ2-2, with no clear D. V lost 3 bases, J lost 0 bases, and 8 bases lay in between. This CDR3 region has 15 residues. In germline, CDR1 is LNHDA, CDR2 SQIVND (reference sequence). The CDR3 loop reads CASSIERPNTGELFF. The DNA for the CDR3 is TGTGCCAGTAGTATCGAACGGCCGAACACCGGGGAGCTGTTTTTT.

This clonotype was seen at least ten times. The chain carries TRBV12-3 or TRBV12-4 and TRBJ2-7, with a tentative D call TRBD1 (5 bases). Trimming cost V 6 bases and J 2 bases, with 8 bases left between them. The CDR3 runs to 12 residues. CDR3 residues: CASSRTPYEQYF. CDR3 nucleotide sequence: TGTGCCAGCAGCCGGACACCCTACGAGCAGTACTTC.

This clonotype was recorded many times. The chain links TRBV2 to TRBJ2-3; TRBD1 is a possible D gene (6 bases). The CDR3 runs to 16 residues. Deletions cut 10 bases from V and 1 base from J, with 21 bases between. Looked up from germline, CDR1 is SNHLY and CDR2 is FYNNEI. This CDR3 reads CATSTPGARGTDTQYF. Here the CDR3 DNA reads TGTGCCACTAGCACCCCAGGGGCGCGGGGCACAGATACGCAGTATTTT. The full variable domain, completed using reference TRBV2 and TRBJ2-3, is EPEVTQTPSHQVTQMGQEVILRCVPISNHLYFYWYRQILGQKVEFLVSFYNNEISEKSEIFDDQFSVERPDGSNFTLKIRSTKLEDSAMYFCATSTPGARGTDTQYFGPGTRLTVL.

This clonotype was counted at least ten times. The chain links TRBV18 to TRBJ2-5; D unresolved. In germline, CDR1 is KGHSH, CDR2 LQKENI. Trimming removed 8 bases from V and 2 bases from J, with 6 bases in between. This CDR3 comprises 11 residues. The CDR3 DNA follows: TGTGCCAGCGCCGGGCAAGAGACCCAGTACTTC. Translation: CASAGQETQYF.

Ten or more counts support this clonotype. The genes are TRBV7-3 and TRBJ2-7; 8 nucleotides match TRBD1. This CDR3 comprises 15 residues. V shed 1 base, J shed 3 bases, and the junction held 5 bases outside the gene matches. The germline V gene has CDR1 SGHTA and CDR2 FQGTGA. CDR3 region: CASSLKGQANYEQYF. The CDR3 DNA reads as TGTGCCAGCAGCTTAAAGGGACAGGCCAACTACGAGCAGTACTTC.

The CDR3 DNA follows: TGTGCCAGCAGTTACTTGGGCGGACTCCAAGAGACCCAGTACTTC. Amino acid sequence: CASSYLGGLQETQYF. V gene TRBV6-5 combines with J gene TRBJ2-5; a weak D match, TRBD2 (5 bases). V was cut by 1 base and J by 1 base, with 10 bases left in between. The CDR3 has 15 amino acids. Germline CDR1 is MNHEY and CDR2 is SVGAGI.

The V gene is TRBV24-1, the J gene TRBJ2-1; D may correspond to TRBD1 or TRBD2 (7 bases each). Between the trimmed V and J ends, which lost 2 bases and 5 bases, there was a span of 15 bases. This CDR3 has 16 amino acids. Germline V gives CDR1 KGHDR, CDR2 SFDVKD. The CDR3 sequence: CATSDSGGGVDNEQFF. Here the CDR3 DNA reads TGTGCCACCAGTGATTCAGGGGGGGGGGTCGACAATGAGCAGTTCTTC.

This clonotype was seen only a few times. This chain connects TRBV28 to TRBJ2-3; maybe TRBD1 (5 bases). The V gene lost 3 bases and the J gene lost 5 bases, with 9 bases spanning the gap. Germline CDR1 MDHEN, CDR2 SYDVKM. This CDR3 has 13 amino acids. The CDR3: CASSFRVGDTQYF. As DNA, the CDR3 is TGTGCCAGCAGTTTCAGGGTTGGAGATACGCAGTATTTT.

The table lists this clonotype with many counts. A much larger clone lies one base from this, so it may be a read error. This sequence joins TRBV20-1 and TRBJ1-1; D possibly corresponds to TRBD1 (5 bases). Trimming removed 0 bases at V and 12 bases at J, with 11 bases between. CDR1 is DFQATT, CDR2 SNEGSKA, per germline (reference sequence). This CDR3 region has 11 residues. DNA for the CDR3: TGCAGTGCTAGAGATATTAGGGGCCCTTTCTTT. This sequence encodes CSARDIRGPFF.

This clonotype was observed at least ten times. This chain connects TRBV7-2 to TRBJ2-2, with unresolved D. V was shortened by 3 bases and J by 4 bases, with 21 bases between the two germline ends. Germline-derived CDR1 and CDR2 are SGHTA and FQGNSA. The CDR3 length is 18 residues. CDR3 in DNA: TGTGCCAGCAGCTTTAGTTCGTTGCAAGCCGCAAGCACCGGGGAGCTGTTTTTT. Its translation: CASSFSSLQAASTGELFF.

In this sample, this clonotype turned up a few times. CDR3 in amino acids: CASSPLARRVGTEAFF. The CDR3 region has the DNA TGTGCCAGCAGCCCCCTGGCCCGCAGGGTAGGAACTGAAGCTTTCTTT. This rearrangement joins TRBV7-6 to TRBJ1-1; tentatively, D is TRBD1 (5 bases). V lost 5 bases to trimming and J lost 5 bases, with 21 bases between them. CDR1 and CDR2 (germline): SGHVS, FNYEAQ. This CDR3 contains 16 residues.